One sample yielded the 5 T cell receptor beta chains listed below, sequenced in a study of regulatory T cells in long-lasting Graves disease (dated by TCRdb to 2020 to 2022). The intended sense of this specimen's time point label: newly diagnosed GD, antithyroid drugs for less than 3 months. For both TCR sequencing and RNA sequencing, RNA was extracted from PBMCs using TRIzol. The library was generated by multiplex PCR. The reads were generated on an Illumina HiSeq 4000. To build TCR beta libraries, CDR3 regions were amplified by Arm-PCR using iRepertoire HTBI primers. TCRdb reprocessing: public reads trimmed at Q25 with fastp, clones called with MiXCR, in-frame beta chains kept. Duplicate CDR3 protein sequences are folded into a single record with the most common DNA and genes. This sample holds a few hundred thousand distinct CDR3 sequences; roughly 21% were observed only once. The ten top clones hold around 14% of the sample.

The source was peripheral blood mononuclear cells (PBMCs), collected at new diagnosis, from a patient treated with antithyroid drugs. The receptors were gathered from a female donor with Graves disease.

This clonotype was detected ten times or more. The chain has TRBV6-5 and TRBJ1-5; 9 bases agree with TRBD1. The germline V gene encodes CDR1 MNHEY and CDR2 SVGAGI. The CDR3 is 16 residues long. V shed 2 bases, J shed 1 base, and the junction held 3 bases outside the gene matches. The CDR3 reads CASSYRGQGSNQPQHF. The CDR3 DNA follows: TGTGCCAGCAGTTACCGGGGACAGGGAAGCAATCAGCCCCAGCATTTT.

This clonotype came up many times. V and J are TRBV6-1 and TRBJ2-7; possible D gene TRBD2, 6 bases. V lost 6 bases and J lost 2, with 14 bases in between. Germline V gene data show CDR1 as MNHNS and CDR2 as SASEGT. The CDR3 runs 14 residues. The CDR3 loop is CASSPLTGAYEQYF. DNA of the CDR3: TGTGCCAGCAGCCCTTTGACGGGAGCCTACGAGCAGTACTTC.

This clonotype was seen at least ten times. The chain links TRBV28 to TRBJ2-7; D tentatively fits TRBD1 or TRBD2 (5 bases each). Between the trimmed V and J ends, which lost 7 bases and 5 bases, there was a span of 15 bases. Germline loops: CDR1 MDHEN, CDR2 SYDVKM. The CDR3 is 13 residues long. The CDR3 region is CASISTGGNEQYF. The DNA of the CDR3 is TGTGCCAGCATTAGCACTGGGGGAAACGAGCAGTACTTC.

Worth noting for this clonotype: A much larger clone lies one base from this, so it may be a read error. This sequence joins TRBV12-3 or TRBV12-4 and TRBJ2-7; no clear D. The CDR3 totals 11 residues. Trimming cost V 6 bases and J 5 bases, with 8 bases left between them. CDR3 DNA sequence: TGTGCCAGCAGCTACCAGAACGAGCAGTACTTC. It specifies CASSYQNEQYF.

Points on this clonotype: The junction and the germline gene differ at one end; a read error may be behind it. The CDR3 coding sequence is TGTACCAGCAGTGCCCGGACTAGCGGAACATACACAGATACGCAGTATTTT. It encodes CTSSARTSGTYTDTQYF. The V call is TRBV6-2 or TRBV6-3, the J call TRBJ2-3, with 10 bases that match TRBD2. Germline CDR1 MNHEY, CDR2 SVGEGT. This CDR3 is 17 amino acids long.